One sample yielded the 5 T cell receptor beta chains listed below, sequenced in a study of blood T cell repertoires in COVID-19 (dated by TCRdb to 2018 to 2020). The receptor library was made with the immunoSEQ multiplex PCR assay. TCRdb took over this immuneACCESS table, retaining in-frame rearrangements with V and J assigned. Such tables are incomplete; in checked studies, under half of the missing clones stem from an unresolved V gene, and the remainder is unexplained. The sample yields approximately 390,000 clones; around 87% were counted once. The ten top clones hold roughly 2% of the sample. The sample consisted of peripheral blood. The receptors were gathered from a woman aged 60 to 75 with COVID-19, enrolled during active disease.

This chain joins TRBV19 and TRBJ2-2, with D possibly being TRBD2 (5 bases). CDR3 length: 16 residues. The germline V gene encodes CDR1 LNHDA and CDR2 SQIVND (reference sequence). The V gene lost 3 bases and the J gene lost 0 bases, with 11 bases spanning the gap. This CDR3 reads CASSIGPGTNTGELFF. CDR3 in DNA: TGTGCCAGTAGTATCGGTCCGGGGACGAACACCGGGGAGCTGTTTTTT.

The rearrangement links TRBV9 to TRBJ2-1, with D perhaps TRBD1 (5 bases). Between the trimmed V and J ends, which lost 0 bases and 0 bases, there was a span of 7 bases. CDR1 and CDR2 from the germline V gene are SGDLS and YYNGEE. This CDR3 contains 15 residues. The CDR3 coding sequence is TGTGCCAGCAGCGTAGGACAGAGCTCCTACAATGAGCAGTTCTTC. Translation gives CASSVGQSSYNEQFF.

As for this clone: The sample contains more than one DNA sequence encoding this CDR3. CDR3 loop: CASSQRGENIQYF. Here the CDR3 DNA reads TGTGCCAGCAGCCAACGGGGGGAGAACATTCAGTACTTC. The chain recombines TRBV3-1 (or the pseudogene TRBV3-2) with TRBJ2-4; TRBD2 matches at 7 bases. CDR1 is LGHDT and CDR2 is YNNKEL in the germline V gene (reference sequence). The CDR3 totals 13 residues. V gave up 2 bases and J gave up 7 bases; unmatched junction bases: 2.

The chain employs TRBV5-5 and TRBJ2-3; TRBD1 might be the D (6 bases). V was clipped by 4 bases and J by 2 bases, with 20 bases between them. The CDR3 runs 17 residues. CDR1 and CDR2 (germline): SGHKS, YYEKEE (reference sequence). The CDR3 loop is CASSGGYSRRFTDTQYF. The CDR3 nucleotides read TGTGCCAGCAGCGGGGGCTATTCGCGGAGATTCACAGATACGCAGTATTTT.

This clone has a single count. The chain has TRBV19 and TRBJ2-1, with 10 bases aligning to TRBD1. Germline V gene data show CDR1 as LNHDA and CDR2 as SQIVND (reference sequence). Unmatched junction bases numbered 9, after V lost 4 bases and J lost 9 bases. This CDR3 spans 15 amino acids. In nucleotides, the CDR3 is TGTGCCAGTAGTACCGGGGACAGGGGATGGGCTGAGCAGTTCTTC. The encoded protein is CASSTGDRGWAEQFF.